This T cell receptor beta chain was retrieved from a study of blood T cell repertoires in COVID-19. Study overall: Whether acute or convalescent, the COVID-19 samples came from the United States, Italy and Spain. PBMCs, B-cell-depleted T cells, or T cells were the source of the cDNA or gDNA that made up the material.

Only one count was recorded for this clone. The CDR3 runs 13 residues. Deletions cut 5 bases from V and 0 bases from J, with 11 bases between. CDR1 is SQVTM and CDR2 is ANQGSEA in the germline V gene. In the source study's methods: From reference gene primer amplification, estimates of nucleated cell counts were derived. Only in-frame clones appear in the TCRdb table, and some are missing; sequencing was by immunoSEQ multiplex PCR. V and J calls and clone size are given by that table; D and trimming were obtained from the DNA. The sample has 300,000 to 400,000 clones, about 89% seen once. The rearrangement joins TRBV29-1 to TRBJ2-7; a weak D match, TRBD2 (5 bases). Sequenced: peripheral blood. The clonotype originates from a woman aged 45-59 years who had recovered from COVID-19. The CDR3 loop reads CSVRQRFSYEQYF. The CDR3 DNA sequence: TGCAGCGTTCGGCAGCGGTTCTCCTACGAGCAGTACTTC.